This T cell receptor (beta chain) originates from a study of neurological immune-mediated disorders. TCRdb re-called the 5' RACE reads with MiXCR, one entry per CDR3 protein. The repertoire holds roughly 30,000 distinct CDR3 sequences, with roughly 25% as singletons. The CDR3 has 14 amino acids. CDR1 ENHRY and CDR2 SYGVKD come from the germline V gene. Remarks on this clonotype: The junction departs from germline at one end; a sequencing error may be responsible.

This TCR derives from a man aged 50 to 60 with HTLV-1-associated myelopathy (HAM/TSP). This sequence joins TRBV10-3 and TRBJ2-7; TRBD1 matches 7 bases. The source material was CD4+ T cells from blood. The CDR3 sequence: CAIRDSGGRYDQYF. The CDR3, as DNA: TGTGCCATCAGGGACTCAGGGGGACGTTACGATCAGTACTTC.